These 5 T cell receptor beta chains were all obtained from the same sample, sequenced in a study of T cell responses to AZD1222 COVID-19 vaccine. The table came from immunoSEQ multiplex PCR; TCRdb's copy has only in-frame clones and leaves some out. The sample shows 140,000 to 150,000 clones, roughly nine tenths of them seen only once. Source: peripheral blood, taken 28 days after the second dose of the MenACWY control vaccine. The receptors were gathered from an adult who received the MenACWY meningococcal vaccine as a control.

The chain carries TRBV24-1 and TRBJ2-1; no reliable D call. This CDR3 contains 12 residues. Trimming shortened V by 4 bases and J by 10 bases, and 10 bases separated the two germline ends. Per the germline V gene, CDR1 is KGHDR and CDR2 is SFDVKD. CDR3 loop: CATSDDLEEQFF. The CDR3 DNA sequence: TGTGCCACCAGTGACGACTTGGAGGAGCAGTTCTTC.

This rearrangement joins TRBV18 to TRBJ1-2; D unclear. Germline V lookup: CDR1 KGHSH, CDR2 LQKENI. CDR3 length: 14 amino acids. Trimming took 3 bases from V and 7 from J, leaving 15 bases between them. As DNA, the CDR3 is TGTGCCAGCTCACCGAAGGACCTGGGTGGTGGCTACACCTTC. As protein: CASSPKDLGGGYTF. The whole variable domain, remainder taken from reference TRBV18 and TRBJ1-2, is NAGVMQNPRHLVRRRGQEARLRCSPMKGHSHVYWYRQLPEEGLKFMVYLQKENIIDESGMPKERFSAEFPKEGPSILRIQQVVRGDSAAYFCASSPKDLGGGYTFGSGTRLTVV.

The chain is built from TRBV29-1 and TRBJ2-1; the match to TRBD1 covers 8 bases. The CDR3 consists of 12 residues. Germline V gene data show CDR1 as SQVTM and CDR2 as ANQGSEA. With V trimmed by 4 bases and J by 7 bases, 3 bases remained unmatched. In nucleotides, the CDR3 is TGCAGCGTTGGGACAGGGCAAAATGAGCAGTTCTTC. Its translation: CSVGTGQNEQFF.

V and J are TRBV7-9 and TRBJ1-1, with D hard to call. Germline V gene data show CDR1 as SEHNR and CDR2 as FQNEAQ (reference sequence). This CDR3 spans 13 amino acids. Trimming shortened V by 3 bases and J by 3 bases, and 8 bases separated the two germline ends. The CDR3 DNA reads as TGTGCCAGCAGCTTCCGTATGGACACTGAAGCTTTCTTT. Amino acids: CASSFRMDTEAFF.

The chain employs TRBV7-2 and TRBJ1-5; D is unresolved. This CDR3 contains 14 residues. Germline V gives CDR1 SGHTA, CDR2 FQGNSA. V was shortened by 5 bases and J by 4 bases, with 12 bases between the two germline ends. In nucleotides, the CDR3 is TGTGCCAGCAGCCTAAGGCGACGGAATCAGCCCCAGCATTTT. Translation: CASSLRRRNQPQHF.